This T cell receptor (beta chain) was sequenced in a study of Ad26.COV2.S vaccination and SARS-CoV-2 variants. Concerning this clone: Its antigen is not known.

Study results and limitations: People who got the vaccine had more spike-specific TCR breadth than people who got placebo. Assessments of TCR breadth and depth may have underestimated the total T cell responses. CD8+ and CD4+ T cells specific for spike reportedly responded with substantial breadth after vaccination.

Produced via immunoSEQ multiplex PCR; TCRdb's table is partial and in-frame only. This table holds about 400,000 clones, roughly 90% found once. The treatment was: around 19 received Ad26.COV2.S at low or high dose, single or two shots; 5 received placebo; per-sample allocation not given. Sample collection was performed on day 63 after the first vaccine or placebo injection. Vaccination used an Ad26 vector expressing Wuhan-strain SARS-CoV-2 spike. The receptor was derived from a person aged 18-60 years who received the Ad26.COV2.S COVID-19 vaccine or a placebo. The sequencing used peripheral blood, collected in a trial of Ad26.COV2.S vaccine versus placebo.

The CDR3 sequence is CASALAGVHEQYF. The CDR3 DNA follows: TGTGCCAGCGCATTAGCGGGAGTTCACGAGCAGTACTTC. The chain combines TRBV2 with TRBJ2-7; TRBD2 matches 9 bases. CDR1 and CDR2 (germline): SNHLY, FYNNEI. V was clipped by 8 bases and J by 5 bases; unmatched bases: 7. This CDR3 is 13 amino acids long. The whole variable domain, filled in from reference TRBV2 and TRBJ2-7, reads EPEVTQTPSHQVTQMGQEVILRCVPISNHLYFYWYRQILGQKVEFLVSFYNNEISEKSEIFDDQFSVERPDGSNFTLKIRSTKLEDSAMYFCASALAGVHEQYFGPGTRLTVT.